These 10 T cell receptor beta chains share one sample of origin, sequenced in a study of regulatory T cells in long-lasting Graves disease. Construction of the TCR beta libraries employed iRepertoire HTBI primers in conjunction with Arm-PCR of CDR3 regions. TCRdb used MiXCR to reprocess the multiplex PCR reads, holding one entry per CDR3 protein. The table has under 500,000 distinct CDR3 sequences, around 17% seen once. Time point given: newly diagnosed GD, antithyroid drugs for less than 3 months. TCR sequences were obtained from RNA taken from PBMCs. This sample also appeared in a second study, on T cells in Graves' hyperthyroidism and ophthalmopathy.

The source material was peripheral blood mononuclear cells (PBMCs), sampled at new diagnosis, from a patient treated with antithyroid drugs. These receptors were collected from a woman in her twenties or thirties with Graves disease.

In regard to this clonotype: A much larger clone differs from this one at a single base, so this may be a read error. The chain couples TRBV7-2 to TRBJ2-1; TRBD1 matches 10 bases. This CDR3 is built from 15 residues. The germline CDR1 and CDR2 sequences are SGHTA and FQGNSA. After removal of 4 bases from V and 10 bases from J, the junction contained 10 bases not matched to a gene. The CDR3 sequence: CASSSPGQGYKEQFF. The CDR3 DNA follows: TGTGCCAGCAGCTCTCCGGGACAGGGGTATAAGGAGCAGTTCTTC.

CDR3 loop: CASSLSLAYEQYF. The CDR3 coding sequence is TGTGCCAGCAGTTTATCGCTAGCTTACGAGCAGTACTTC. The chain carries TRBV27 and TRBJ2-7; D may be TRBD2 (5 bases). V dropped 0 bases and J dropped 4 bases, with 7 bases sitting between them. CDR3 length equals 13 residues. CDR1 MNHEY and CDR2 SMNVEV come from the germline V gene (reference sequence).

This clonotype occurred a few times. This chain joins TRBV6-5 and TRBJ2-3, with 9 bases that match TRBD2. The CDR3 totals 19 residues. The junction had 14 bases not matched to a gene; V was cut back by 4 bases and J by 0 bases. The V gene's germline CDR1 is MNHEY and CDR2 SVGAGI. The DNA of the CDR3 is TGTGCCAGCAGTTCAGCTAGCGGGACAGCACCCTCTAGCACAGATACGCAGTATTTT. Protein product: CASSSASGTAPSSTDTQYF.

This clonotype was detected many times. The chain links TRBV4-1 to TRBJ2-5; D not certain. CDR1 MGHRA and CDR2 YSYEKL come from the germline V gene. V gave up 3 bases and J gave up 0 bases, with 5 bases separating them. CDR3 length equals 13 residues. CDR3 region: CASSHNYQETQYF. The DNA for the CDR3 is TGCGCCAGCAGCCACAACTACCAAGAGACCCAGTACTTC.

The table lists this clonotype with a few counts. A far larger clone is just one base off, so this is likely a read error. J is TRBJ2-5 and V is TRBV11-3; possibly TRBD2 for D (5 bases). This CDR3 region has 15 residues. In germline, CDR1 is SGHNT, CDR2 YENEEA. The DNA for the CDR3 is TGTGCCAGCAGTGGCGGGTCGGCAGGTCAAGAGACCCAGTGCTTC. Encoded protein: CASSGGSAGQETQCF.

This clonotype occurred many times. The chain links TRBV5-1 to TRBJ2-1; D may be TRBD2 (6 bases). V lost 5 bases and J lost 7, with 13 bases in between. Germline V gene data show CDR1 as SGHRS and CDR2 as YFSETQ. The CDR3 length is 13 residues. The CDR3 loop is CASRGGVNNEQFF. CDR3 DNA: TGCGCCAGCAGGGGGGGAGTAAATAATGAGCAGTTCTTC.

The genes are TRBV4-2 and TRBJ2-1; D is uncertain. V lost 1 base, J lost 8 bases, and 6 bases lay in between. CDR1 and CDR2 (germline): LGHNA, YNFKEQ. The CDR3 contains 12 residues. The chain's CDR3 is CASSQVWDEQFF. The CDR3 DNA sequence: TGTGCCAGCAGCCAAGTGTGGGATGAGCAGTTCTTC.

The table lists this clonotype with many counts. The chain is built from TRBV15 and TRBJ1-1, with no clear D. Looked up from germline, CDR1 is LNHNV and CDR2 is YYDKDF (reference sequence). Trimming shortened V by 0 bases and J by 11 bases, and 16 bases separated the two germline ends. The CDR3 extends over 14 amino acids. CDR3 residues: CATSRDRESGNAFF. The CDR3 region has the DNA TGTGCCACCAGCAGAGATCGGGAATCGGGGAATGCTTTCTTT.

This clonotype was recorded many times. The V gene is TRBV30, the J gene TRBJ2-7; no clear D. V was trimmed by 3 bases and J by 0 bases, leaving 6 bases between them. Germline-derived CDR1 and CDR2 are GTSNPN and SVGIG (reference sequence). This CDR3 spans 12 amino acids. The CDR3 is CAWSSSSYEQYF. The CDR3, as DNA: TGTGCCTGGAGCTCTAGCTCCTACGAGCAGTACTTC.

At least ten counts were recorded for this clonotype. The chain uses TRBV6-2 or TRBV6-3 and TRBJ1-5, with 12 bases lining up with TRBD1. V trimming: 2 bases; J trimming: 2 bases; junction bases outside the gene matches: 7. The germline CDR1 and CDR2 sequences are MNHEY and SVGEGT. This CDR3 region has 18 residues. The CDR3 loop is CASSYGGQGARGNQPQHF. The DNA for the CDR3 is TGTGCCAGCAGTTACGGGGGACAGGGGGCGCGCGGCAATCAGCCCCAGCATTTT.